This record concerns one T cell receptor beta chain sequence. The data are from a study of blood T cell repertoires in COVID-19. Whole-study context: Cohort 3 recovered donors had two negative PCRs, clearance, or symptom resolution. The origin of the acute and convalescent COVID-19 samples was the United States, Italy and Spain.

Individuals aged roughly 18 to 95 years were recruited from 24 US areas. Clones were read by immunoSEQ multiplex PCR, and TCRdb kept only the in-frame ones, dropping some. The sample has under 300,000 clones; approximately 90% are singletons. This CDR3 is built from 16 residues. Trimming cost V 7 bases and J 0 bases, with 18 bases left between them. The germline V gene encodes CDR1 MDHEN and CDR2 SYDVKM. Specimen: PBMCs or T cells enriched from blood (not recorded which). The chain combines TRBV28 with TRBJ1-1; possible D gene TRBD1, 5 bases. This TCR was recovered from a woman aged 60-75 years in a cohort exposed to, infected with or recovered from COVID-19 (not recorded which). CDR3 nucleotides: TGTGCCAGCACCTCGGGCTTTAAGGGGTTGAACACTGAAGCTTTCTTT. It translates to CASTSGFKGLNTEAFF.